This TCR beta chain was identified in a study of T cells after yellow fever vaccination. Germline CDR1 LNHNV, CDR2 YYDKDF (reference sequence). The CDR3 runs 15 residues. J gave up 7 bases and V 10 bases, and 10 bases lay outside the gene matches. TCRdb reprocessed the 5' RACE reads via MiXCR and lists one record per CDR3 protein. The data hold 360,000 or so distinct CDR3 sequences, with around a tenth observed a single time. This TCR was recovered from a man between 18 and 35 years old who received the YFV17D yellow fever vaccine. The source material was PBMCs, sampled on the day of the first yellow fever vaccination. This sequence joins TRBV15 and TRBJ1-4; 12 bases are shared with TRBD1. This chain's CDR3 is CAIYSGTGGTEKLFF. The CDR3 nucleotides read TGTGCCATCTACTCCGGGACAGGGGGCACTGAAAAACTGTTTTTT.